These 5 T cell receptor beta chains originate from one sample sequenced in a study of blood T cells in healthy people across ages. With a J-beta primer mix and a sample-barcoded 5' primer, a second PCR ran roughly 6 to 11 cycles. TCRdb reanalysed the 5' RACE reads using MiXCR and keeps one entry per CDR3 protein. Among around 1.5 million distinct CDR3 sequences listed, 59% were seen once. Sequencing input: blood. These receptors all come from a man aged 18-30 years in good health.

V gene TRBV12-3 or TRBV12-4 combines with J gene TRBJ1-1; D is possibly TRBD1 (5 bases). Trimming cost V 5 bases and J 4 bases, with 11 bases left between them. The CDR3 totals 13 residues. The CDR3 DNA is TGTGCCAGCAGTCGGGACTTTGGCACTGAAGCTTTCTTT. This gives the protein CASSRDFGTEAFF.

This clonotype turned up a few times. This rearrangement joins TRBV14 to TRBJ1-2; D is unclear. Germline V lookup: CDR1 SGHDN, CDR2 FVKESK. V lost 3 bases, J lost 5 bases, and 10 bases lay in between. CDR3 length equals 13 residues. The CDR3: CASSHRPQYGYTF. In DNA, the CDR3 is TGTGCCAGCAGCCACCGACCCCAATATGGCTACACCTTC.

This clonotype was counted a few times. The chain recombines TRBV10-3 with TRBJ2-7; D is possibly TRBD1 (5 bases). V was clipped by 2 bases and J by 0 bases, with 14 bases between them. Germline V lookup: CDR1 ENHRY, CDR2 SYGVKD. This CDR3 has 16 residues. DNA for the CDR3: TGTGCCATCAGTGAGACGTGGACAACTCCCTCCTACGAGCAGTACTTC. It encodes CAISETWTTPSYEQYF.

This chain uses TRBV5-1 with TRBJ2-7; D possibly corresponds to TRBD2 (6 bases). The J call is in doubt because the DNA end fits TRBJ2-5 better. CDR3 length: 15 amino acids. The germline gives CDR1 SGHRS, CDR2 YFSETQ. CDR3 nucleotide sequence: TGCGCCAGCAGCTTGGTGCGGGACCTGGCGGAGACCCAGTACTTC. Its protein is CASSLVRDLAETQYF.

There are a few counts of this clonotype. The V call is TRBV20-1, the J call TRBJ1-1, with D possibly being TRBD1 (5 bases). The CDR3 contains 12 residues. The V end was cut by 4 bases, the J end by 7 bases, with 13 bases between. CDR1 DFQATT and CDR2 SNEGSKA come from the germline V gene (reference sequence). CDR3 protein: CSAKGHGLEAFF. CDR3 in DNA: TGCAGTGCTAAAGGACACGGCCTTGAAGCTTTCTTT.